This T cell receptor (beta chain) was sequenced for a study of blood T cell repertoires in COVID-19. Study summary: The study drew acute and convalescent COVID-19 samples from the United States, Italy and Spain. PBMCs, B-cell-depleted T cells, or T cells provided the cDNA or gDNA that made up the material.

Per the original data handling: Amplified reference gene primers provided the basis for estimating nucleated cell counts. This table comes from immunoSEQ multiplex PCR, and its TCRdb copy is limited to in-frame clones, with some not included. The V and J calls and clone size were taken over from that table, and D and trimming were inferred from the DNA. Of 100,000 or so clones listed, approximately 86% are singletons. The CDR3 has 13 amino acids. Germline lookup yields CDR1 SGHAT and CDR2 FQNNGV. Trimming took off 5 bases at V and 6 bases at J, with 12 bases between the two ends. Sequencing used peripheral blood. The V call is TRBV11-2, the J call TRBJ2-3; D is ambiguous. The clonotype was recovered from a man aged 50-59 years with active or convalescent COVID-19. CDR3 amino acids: CASSAQSRDTQYF. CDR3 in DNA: TGTGCCAGCAGCGCGCAGTCCAGGGATACGCAGTATTTT.